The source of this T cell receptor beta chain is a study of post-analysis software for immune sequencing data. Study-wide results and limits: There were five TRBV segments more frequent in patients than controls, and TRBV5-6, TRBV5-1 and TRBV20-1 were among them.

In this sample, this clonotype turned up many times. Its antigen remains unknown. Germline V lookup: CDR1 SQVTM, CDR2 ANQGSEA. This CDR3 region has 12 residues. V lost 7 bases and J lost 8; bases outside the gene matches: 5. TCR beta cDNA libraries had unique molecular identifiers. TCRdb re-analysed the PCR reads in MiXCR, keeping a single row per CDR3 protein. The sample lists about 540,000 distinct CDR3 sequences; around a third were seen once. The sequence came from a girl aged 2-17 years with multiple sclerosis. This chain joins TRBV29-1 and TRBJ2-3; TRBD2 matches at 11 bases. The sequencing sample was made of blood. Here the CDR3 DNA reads TGCAGCGGCCGACTAGCGGGGCGTACGCAGTATTTT. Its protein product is CSGRLAGRTQYF.